This section outlines one TCR beta chain sequence together with its context. This table comes from immunoSEQ multiplex PCR, and its TCRdb copy is limited to in-frame clones, with some not included. The sample contains 100,000 to 150,000 clones, 85% of which appear only once. The data were obtained in a study of blood T cell repertoires in COVID-19. Germline assignment: CDR1 SGHNT and CDR2 YYREEE (reference sequence). V lost 4 bases to trimming and J lost 3 bases; unmatched junction nucleotides: 11. The CDR3 has 17 residues. Sample: peripheral blood. The chain couples TRBV5-4 to TRBJ2-3, with 10 bases matching TRBD2. The TCR comes from a man older than 75 with active or convalescent COVID-19. CDR3 bases: TGTGCCAGCAGCCCATTTCAGCGGGGGGGCCGGACAGATACGCAGTATTTT. Encoded protein: CASSPFQRGGRTDTQYF.